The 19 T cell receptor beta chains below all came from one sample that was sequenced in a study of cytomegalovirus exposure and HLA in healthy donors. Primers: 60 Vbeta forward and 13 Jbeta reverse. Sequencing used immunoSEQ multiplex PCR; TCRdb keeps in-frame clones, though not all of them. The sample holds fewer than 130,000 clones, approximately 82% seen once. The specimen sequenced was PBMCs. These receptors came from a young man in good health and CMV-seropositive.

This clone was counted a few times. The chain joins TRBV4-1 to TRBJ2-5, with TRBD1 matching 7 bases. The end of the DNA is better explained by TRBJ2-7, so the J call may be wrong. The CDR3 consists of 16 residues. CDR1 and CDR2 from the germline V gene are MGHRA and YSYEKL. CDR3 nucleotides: TGCGCCAGCAGCCAAGGTCCGGGACAGTCCGCCTACGAGCAGTACTTC. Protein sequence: CASSQGPGQSAYEQYF.

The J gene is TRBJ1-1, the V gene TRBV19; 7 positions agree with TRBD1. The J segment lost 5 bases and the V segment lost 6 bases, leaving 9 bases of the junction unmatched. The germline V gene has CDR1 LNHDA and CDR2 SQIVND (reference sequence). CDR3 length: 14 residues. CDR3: CASRMTGTRTEAFF. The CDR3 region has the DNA TGTGCCAGTAGGATGACAGGGACGCGGACTGAAGCTTTCTTT.

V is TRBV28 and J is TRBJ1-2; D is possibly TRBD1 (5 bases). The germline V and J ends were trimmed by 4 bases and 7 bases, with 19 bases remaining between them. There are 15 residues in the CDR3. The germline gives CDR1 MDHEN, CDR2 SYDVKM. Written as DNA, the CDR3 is TGTGCCAGCAGTTCCCTAAGGGGCTCTATTTTTGGCTACACCTTC. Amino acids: CASSSLRGSIFGYTF.

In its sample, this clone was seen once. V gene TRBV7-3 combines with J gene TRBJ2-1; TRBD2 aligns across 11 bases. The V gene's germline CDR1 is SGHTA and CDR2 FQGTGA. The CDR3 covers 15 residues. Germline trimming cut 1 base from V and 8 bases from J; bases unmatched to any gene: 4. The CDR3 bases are TGTGCCAGCAGCTTAAGACTAGCGGGGTTGGATGAGCAGTTCTTC. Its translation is CASSLRLAGLDEQFF.

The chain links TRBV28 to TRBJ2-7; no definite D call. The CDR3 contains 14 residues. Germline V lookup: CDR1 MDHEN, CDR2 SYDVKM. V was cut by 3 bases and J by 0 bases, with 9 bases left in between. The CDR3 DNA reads TGTGCCAGCAGTTTGTCCAGGTTCTCCTACGAGCAGTACTTC. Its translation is CASSLSRFSYEQYF.

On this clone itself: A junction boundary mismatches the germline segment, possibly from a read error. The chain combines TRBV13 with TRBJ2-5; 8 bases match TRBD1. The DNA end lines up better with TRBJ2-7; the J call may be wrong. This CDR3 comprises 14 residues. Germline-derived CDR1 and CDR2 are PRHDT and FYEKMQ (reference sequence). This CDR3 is CASSVGTGPYEQYF. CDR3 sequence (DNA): TGTGCCAGCAGCGTAGGGACAGGACCCTACGAGCAGTACTTC.

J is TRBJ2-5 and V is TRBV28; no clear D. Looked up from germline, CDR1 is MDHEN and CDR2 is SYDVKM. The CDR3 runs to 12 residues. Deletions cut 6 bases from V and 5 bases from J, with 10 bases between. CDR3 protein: CASSPVRETQYF. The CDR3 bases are TGTGCCAGCAGCCCCGTGCGGGAGACCCAGTACTTC.

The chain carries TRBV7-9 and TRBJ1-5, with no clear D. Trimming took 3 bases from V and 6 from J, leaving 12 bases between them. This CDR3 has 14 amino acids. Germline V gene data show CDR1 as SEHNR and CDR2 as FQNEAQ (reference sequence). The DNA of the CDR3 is TGTGCCAGCAGCTTGGGAGGGTTGGGTCAGCCCCAGCATTTT. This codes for CASSLGGLGQPQHF.

The CDR3 here is CASSLVGGGFTDTQYF. In nucleotides, the CDR3 is TGTGCCAGCAGCTTAGTTGGCGGGGGGTTCACAGATACGCAGTATTTT. The V call is TRBV7-2, the J call TRBJ2-3; TRBD2 matches at 8 bases. The germline V gene encodes CDR1 SGHTA and CDR2 FQGNSA. Trimming removed 1 base from V and 2 bases from J; junction bases left unmatched: 5. The CDR3 extends over 16 amino acids.

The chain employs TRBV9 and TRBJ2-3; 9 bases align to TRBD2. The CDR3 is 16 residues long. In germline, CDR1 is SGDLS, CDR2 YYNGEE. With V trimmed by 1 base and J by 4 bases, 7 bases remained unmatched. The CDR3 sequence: CASSVQGGGAADTQYF. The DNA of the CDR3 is TGTGCCAGCAGCGTACAGGGCGGGGGGGCCGCAGATACGCAGTATTTT. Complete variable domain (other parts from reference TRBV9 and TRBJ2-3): DSGVTQTPKHLITATGQRVTLRCSPRSGDLSVYWYQQSLDQGLQFLIQYYNGEERAKGNILERFSAQQFPDLHSELNLSSLELGDSALYFCASSVQGGGAADTQYFGPGTRLTVL.

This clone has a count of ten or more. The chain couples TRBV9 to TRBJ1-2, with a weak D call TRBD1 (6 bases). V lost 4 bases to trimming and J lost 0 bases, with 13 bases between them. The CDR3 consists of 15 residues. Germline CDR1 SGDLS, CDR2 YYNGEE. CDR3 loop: CASSLGGTTNYGYTF. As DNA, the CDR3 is TGTGCCAGCAGCCTAGGGGGGACAACTAACTATGGCTACACCTTC.

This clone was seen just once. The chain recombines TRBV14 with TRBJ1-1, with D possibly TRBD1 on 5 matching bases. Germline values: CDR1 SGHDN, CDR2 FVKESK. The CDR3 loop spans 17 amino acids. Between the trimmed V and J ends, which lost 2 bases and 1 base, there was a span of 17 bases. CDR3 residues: CASSQRLGRQQNTEAFF. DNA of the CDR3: TGTGCCAGCAGCCAACGTTTGGGGCGACAGCAGAACACTGAAGCTTTCTTT.

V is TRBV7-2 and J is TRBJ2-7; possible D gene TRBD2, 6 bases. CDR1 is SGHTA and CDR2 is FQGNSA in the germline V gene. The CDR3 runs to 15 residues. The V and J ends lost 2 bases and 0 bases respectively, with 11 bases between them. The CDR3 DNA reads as TGTGCCAGCAGCTTAAGGGACGGGAGCTCCTACGAGCAGTACTTC. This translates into CASSLRDGSSYEQYF.

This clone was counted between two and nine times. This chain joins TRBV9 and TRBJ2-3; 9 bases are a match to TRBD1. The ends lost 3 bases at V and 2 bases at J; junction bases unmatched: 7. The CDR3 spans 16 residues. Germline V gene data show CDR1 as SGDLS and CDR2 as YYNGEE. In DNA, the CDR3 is TGTGCCAGCAGCGCGACAGGGGGGTTCCCCACAGATACGCAGTATTTT. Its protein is CASSATGGFPTDTQYF.

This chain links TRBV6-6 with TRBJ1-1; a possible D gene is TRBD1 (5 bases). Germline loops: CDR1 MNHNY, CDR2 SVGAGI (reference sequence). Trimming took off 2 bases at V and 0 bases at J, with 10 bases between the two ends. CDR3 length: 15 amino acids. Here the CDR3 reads CASSYGAGLNTEAFF. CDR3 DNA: TGTGCCAGCAGTTACGGGGCAGGGTTGAACACTGAAGCTTTCTTT.

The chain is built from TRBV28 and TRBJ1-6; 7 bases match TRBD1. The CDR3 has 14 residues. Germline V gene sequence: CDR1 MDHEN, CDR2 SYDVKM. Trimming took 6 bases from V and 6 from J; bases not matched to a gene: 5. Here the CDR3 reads CASSRRQGNSPLHF. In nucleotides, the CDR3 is TGTGCCAGCAGCCGAAGACAGGGTAATTCACCCCTCCACTTT.

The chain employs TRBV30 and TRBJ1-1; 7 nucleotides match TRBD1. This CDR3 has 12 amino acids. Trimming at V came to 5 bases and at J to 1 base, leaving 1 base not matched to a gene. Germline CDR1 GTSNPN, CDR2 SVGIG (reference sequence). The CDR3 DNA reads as TGTGCCTGGGACAGGGCGAACACTGAAGCTTTCTTT. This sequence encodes CAWDRANTEAFF.

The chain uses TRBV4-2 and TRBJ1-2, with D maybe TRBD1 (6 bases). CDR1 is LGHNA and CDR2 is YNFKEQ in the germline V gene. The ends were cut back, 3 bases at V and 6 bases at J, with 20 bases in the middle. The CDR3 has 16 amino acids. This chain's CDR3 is CASSHNRAFIGDGYTF. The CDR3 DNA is TGTGCCAGCAGCCACAACAGGGCTTTTATCGGAGATGGCTACACCTTC.

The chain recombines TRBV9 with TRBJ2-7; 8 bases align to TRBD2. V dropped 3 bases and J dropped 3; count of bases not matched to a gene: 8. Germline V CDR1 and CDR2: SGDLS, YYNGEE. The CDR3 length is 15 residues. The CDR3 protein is CASSETGGAGYEQYF. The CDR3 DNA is TGTGCCAGCAGCGAGACGGGGGGGGCTGGCTACGAGCAGTACTTC.